The present T cell receptor beta chain was sequenced within a study of T-cell reconstitution after alpha-beta-depleted transplantation in children. Construction of the TCRbeta library involved unique molecular identifiers. TCRdb recomputed calls from the PCR reads with MiXCR, one row per CDR3 protein. The sample holds about 58,000 distinct CDR3 sequences, 40% to 45% seen once. The CDR3 is made up of 15 amino acids. In germline, CDR1 is SQVTM, CDR2 ANQGSEA. Trimming removed 1 base at V and 0 bases at J, with 11 bases between. The clonotype was recovered from a male patient between 5 and 17 years old who had a stem cell transplant for acute lymphoblastic leukemia, so the T cells may come from the graft donor. V and J are TRBV29-1 and TRBJ2-3; D unclear. This material consisted of PBMCs, mostly from graft donor cells, taken 360 days after TCRalphabeta/CD19-depleted stem cell transplant. CDR3 sequence reads: CSVEGGAPSTDTQYF. CDR3 nucleotide sequence: TGCAGCGTTGAAGGAGGTGCTCCTAGCACAGATACGCAGTATTTT.